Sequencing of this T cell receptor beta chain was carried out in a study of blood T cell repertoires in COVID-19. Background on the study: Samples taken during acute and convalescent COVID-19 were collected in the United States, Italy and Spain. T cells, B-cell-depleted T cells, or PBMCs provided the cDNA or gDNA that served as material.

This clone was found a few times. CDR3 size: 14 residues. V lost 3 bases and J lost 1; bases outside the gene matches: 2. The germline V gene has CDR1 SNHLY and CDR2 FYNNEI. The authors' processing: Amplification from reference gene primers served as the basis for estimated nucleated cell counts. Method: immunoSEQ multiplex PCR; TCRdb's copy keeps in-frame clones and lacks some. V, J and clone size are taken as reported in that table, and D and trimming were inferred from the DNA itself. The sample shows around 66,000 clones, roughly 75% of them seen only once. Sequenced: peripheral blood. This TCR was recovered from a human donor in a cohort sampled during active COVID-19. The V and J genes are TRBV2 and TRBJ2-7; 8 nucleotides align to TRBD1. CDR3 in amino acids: CASSDNRGSYEQYF. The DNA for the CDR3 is TGTGCCAGCAGTGACAACAGGGGGTCCTACGAGCAGTACTTC.